The clone carrying this T cell receptor beta chain is deemed medium-sized (0.01 to 0.1%). Its antigen is currently unknown. This entry belongs to a study of HIV-infected patients and healthy controls. Findings and limits, study-wide: MAIT alpha-chain CDR3s were frequent in healthy controls, depleted in HIV+.

No cell fractionation was done, so the repertoire covers all unsorted peripheral blood T cells. Alpha and beta constant-region primers primed reverse transcription of around 540 ng RNA. Using multiplexing indices, alpha and beta chain libraries were generated apart by chain-specific third strand synthesis. Each cDNA molecule was barcoded, and a single primer pair amplified each chain. MiXCR, run by TCRdb on the 5' RACE reads, gives a single entry per CDR3 protein. The sample shows about 5,800 distinct CDR3 sequences, 10% of them seen only once. Trimming removed 5 bases from V and 4 bases from J, with 10 bases in between. The CDR3 contains 12 residues. The germline V gene has CDR1 SQVTM and CDR2 ANQGSEA.

Sequencing used blood, obtained before antiretroviral therapy. The J gene is TRBJ2-3, the V gene TRBV29-1; D remains unclear. The TCR was taken from an adult with HIV infection. This chain's CDR3 is CSVFVGSDTQYF. Written as DNA, the CDR3 is TGCAGCGTTTTCGTAGGTTCAGATACGCAGTATTTT.